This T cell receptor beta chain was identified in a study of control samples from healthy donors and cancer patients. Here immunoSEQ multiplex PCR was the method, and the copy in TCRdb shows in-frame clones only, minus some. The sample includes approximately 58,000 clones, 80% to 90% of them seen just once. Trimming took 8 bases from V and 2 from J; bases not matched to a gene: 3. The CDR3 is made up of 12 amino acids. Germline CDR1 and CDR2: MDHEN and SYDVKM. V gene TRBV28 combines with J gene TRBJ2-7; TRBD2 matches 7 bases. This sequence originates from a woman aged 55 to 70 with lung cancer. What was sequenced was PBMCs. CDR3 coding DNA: TGTGCCAGCCTCGGGAGGACCTACGAGCAGTACTTC. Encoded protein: CASLGRTYEQYF.